This paragraph covers one T cell receptor beta chain sequence. Its antigen remains undetermined. Base qualities are missing; no much larger clone stands one base away. This sample stems from a study of shared clonotypes between healthy human individuals (dated by TCRdb to 2020 to 2022). With respect to the entire study: A couple of women and a few men aged 18 to 49 years were included in the cohort. For each donor, CD4 naive and CD4 memory were each run on three plates, CD8 naive on two plates, and CD8 memory on one plate. To estimate repertoire size and how much clonotype sharing occurs between individuals, the study deeply sequenced the blood TCR repertoires of five healthy adults. Leukapheresis yielded between about 0.9 and 8.9 billion PBMCs per donor. To increase sequencing depth and limit assay-specific biases, different laboratories used diverse techniques to prepare libraries and sequence TCR repertoires.

The full study reports these points: Clonotypes shared by all four sorted-subset donors showed higher generation probabilities than non-shared clonotypes. Because the study included only a small number of donors, the genetic and exposure-history diversity represented was limited. Rarefaction of sorted-subset datasets indicated incomplete sequencing despite the large sequencing depth. Based on pairwise subsampling, the degree of clonotype sharing among donors was expected to be affected by sequencing depth. Naive subsets generally had larger estimated clonotype richness than memory subsets did. Across a handful of donors, roughly 5.4% of naive CD4, approximately 3.6% of naive CD8, about 2.3% of memory CD4, and approximately 0.42% of memory CD8 clonotypes were shared. Only blood was sampled, and tissue TCR repertoires likely differ from those in blood.

TCR CDR3 regions were amplified from genomic DNA by multiplex PCR using the deep immunoSEQ assay. For each cell subset, the extracted genomic DNA was distributed evenly across all wells of several immunoSEQ 96-well plates, and each plate served as one replicate. For sorted subsets, around 200 ng genomic DNA, equal to 30,000 to 35,000 T cell genomes, was loaded into each replicate PCR. Purified libraries were measured with a Qubit 3.0 fluorometer, size-checked on a Bioanalyzer 2100, and measured again with the KAPA Library Quantification kit. Every immunoSEQ 96-well plate was sequenced on a separate single-read 150-cycle Illumina NextSeq 550 flow cell. Per the source publication's procedure: Because the immunoSEQ output included only junctional sequences and no quality scores, the filtering could not be the same as the filtering used for full-length reads. Sequences were annotated with PyIR, a Python wrapper for IgBLAST v1.9, using IMGT germline references to assign V/J genes and CDR3. Reads were removed for weak V/J assignments (E-value above 1e-6), missing CDR3, stop codons, out-of-frame junctions, or ambiguous translated residues. V3J clonotypes were defined by identical inferred V gene, J gene, and CDR3 amino acid sequence. To compute the percentage overlap between repertoires, the number of shared unique clonotypes was divided by the size of the smaller repertoire. Three approaches were used to assess repertoire richness: RTK rarefaction, the Chao1 estimator, and Recon v2.1 estimates of unobserved clonotypes. OLGA was used to compute generation probabilities for all TCRbeta clonotypes that the gDNA method yielded from four donors. The source is immuneACCESS, and TCRdb retained only in-frame sequences with V and J called. Part of the clones is not carried over; for the studies checked, unresolved V genes explain less than half of this, and the remainder is unexplained. Clonal size and the V and J genes are those of that table, whereas D and trimming came from the DNA. Recorded for this sample are some 500,000 clones; more than 95% of them occurred a single time. The ten most abundant clones make up around 0.067% of the sample.

The donors were healthy, HIV-negative adults who had no recently reported acute infections or vaccinations. Every donor was a Caucasian adult living in Nashville, Tennessee, USA. Magnetic negative selection was used to enrich CD4+ T cells, after which naive cells were positively selected on CD45RA and the negative fraction became the memory subset. After blood collection by leukapheresis, PBMCs were isolated using Ficoll-Histopaque density gradient centrifugation and then cryopreserved in the vapor phase of liquid nitrogen. Analytical flow cytometry was used to check the purity and quantity of each magnetically sorted T cell population. Genomic DNA was isolated from each sorted fraction and quantified by UV absorbance on a Nanodrop 2000c. Material: naive CD4+ T cells sorted from blood. The sample's cell subset or site label is to be understood as: CD45RA+ positively selected. This receptor was taken from a woman aged 30 to 39 in good health.

The DNA is as follows: TGTGCCAGTAGTACTCCGCGGGGGGTCGCCACTGAAGCTTTCTTT. Its protein reads: CASSTPRGVATEAFF. The receptor chain draws on TRBV19 and TRBJ1-1, with a tentative D gene TRBD1 over 5 matching bases. V loses 4 bases, J loses 4 bases, and the germline ends lie 16 bases apart. The germline V gene (reference sequence) supplies CDR1 LNHDA and CDR2 SQIVND. The CDR3 starts with the cysteine, ends with the phenylalanine, and has 15 residues. CDR3 DNA is the only sequence kept; it has 45 bases, read in frame from the first base.